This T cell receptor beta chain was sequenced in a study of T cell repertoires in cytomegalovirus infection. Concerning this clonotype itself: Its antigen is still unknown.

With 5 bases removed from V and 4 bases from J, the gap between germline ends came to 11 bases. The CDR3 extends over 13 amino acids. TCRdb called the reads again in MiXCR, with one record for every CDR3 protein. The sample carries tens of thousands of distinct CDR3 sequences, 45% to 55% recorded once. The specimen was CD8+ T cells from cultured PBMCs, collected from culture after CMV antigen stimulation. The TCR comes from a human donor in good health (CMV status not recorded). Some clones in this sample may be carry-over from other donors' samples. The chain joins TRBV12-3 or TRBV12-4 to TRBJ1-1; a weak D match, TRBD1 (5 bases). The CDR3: CASSRGGSTEAFF. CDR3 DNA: TGTGCCAGCAGTCGTGGGGGGAGCACTGAAGCTTTCTTT.